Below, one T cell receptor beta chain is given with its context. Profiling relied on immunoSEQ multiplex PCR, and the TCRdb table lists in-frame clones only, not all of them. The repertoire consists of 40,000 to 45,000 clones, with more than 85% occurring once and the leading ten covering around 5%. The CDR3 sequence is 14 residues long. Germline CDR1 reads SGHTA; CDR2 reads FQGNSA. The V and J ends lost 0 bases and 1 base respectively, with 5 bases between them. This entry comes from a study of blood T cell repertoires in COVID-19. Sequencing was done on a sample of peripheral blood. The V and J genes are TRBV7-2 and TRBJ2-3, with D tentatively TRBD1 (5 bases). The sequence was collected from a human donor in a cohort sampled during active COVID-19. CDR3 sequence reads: CASSLAGGTDTQYF. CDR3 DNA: TGTGCCAGCAGCTTAGCAGGGGGCACAGATACGCAGTATTTT.